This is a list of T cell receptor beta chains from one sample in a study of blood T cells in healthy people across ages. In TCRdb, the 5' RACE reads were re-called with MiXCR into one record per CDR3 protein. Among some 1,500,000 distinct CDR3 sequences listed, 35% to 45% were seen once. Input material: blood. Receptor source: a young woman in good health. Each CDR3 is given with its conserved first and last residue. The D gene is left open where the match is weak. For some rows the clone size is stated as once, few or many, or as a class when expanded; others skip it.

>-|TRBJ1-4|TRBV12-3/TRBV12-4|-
TGTGCCAGCAGTTTTGGCCGGACAGATAATGAAAAACTGTTTTTT
CASSFGRTDNEKLFF
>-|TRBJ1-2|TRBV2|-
TGTGCCAGCAACGGGGAAACCGGGAATGGCTACACCTTC
CASNGETGNGYTF
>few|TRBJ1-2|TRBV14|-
TGTGCCAGCAGCCCGAGGTCAGGGGCTTCCAGCTATGGCTACACCTTC
CASSPRSGASSYGYTF
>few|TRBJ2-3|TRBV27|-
TGTGCCAGCAGTCCCCGTTGGCGGCTCACAGATACGCAGTATTTT
CASSPRWRLTDTQYF
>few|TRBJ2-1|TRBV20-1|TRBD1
TGCAGTGCCCAAGAGTCGGGACAGGGTTTTTGGAATGAGCAGTTCTTC
CSAQESGQGFWNEQFF
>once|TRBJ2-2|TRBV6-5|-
TGTGCCAGCACCACCGGACAGACGGTTACCGGGGAGCTGTTTTTT
CASTTGQTVTGELFF
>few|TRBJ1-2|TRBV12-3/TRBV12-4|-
TGTGCCAGCAGTCCTTGGACAGAAACTTTACCGTTCTATGGCTACACCTTC
CASSPWTETLPFYGYTF
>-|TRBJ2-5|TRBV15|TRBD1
TGTGCCACCAGCAGGCCACGCGCGACAGGGGACAATGAGCAGTACTTC
CATSRPRATGDNEQYF
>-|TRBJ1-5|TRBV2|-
TGTGCCAGCAGGACGGCGGAAGATCAGCCCCAGCATTTT
CASRTAEDQPQHF
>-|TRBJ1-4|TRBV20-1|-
TGCAGTGTCCTAGATCGCGGAGAGGATGAAAAACTGTTTTTT
CSVLDRGEDEKLFF
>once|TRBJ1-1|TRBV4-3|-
TGCGCCAGCAGCCAGAGCGAGGAGGGCACTGAAGCTTTCTTT
CASSQSEEGTEAFF
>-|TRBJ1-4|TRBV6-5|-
TGTGCCAGCAGTTACAGGGAGAATGAAAAACTGTTTTTT
CASSYRENEKLFF
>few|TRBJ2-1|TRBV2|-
TGTGCCAGCAGTGAAATGGCCAGCGCGAGCTCCTACAATGAGCAGTTCTTC
CASSEMASASSYNEQFF
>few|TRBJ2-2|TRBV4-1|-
TGCGCCAGCAGCCAAGAAGGTAGCGGAGCCACCGGGGAGCTGTTTTTT
CASSQEGSGATGELFF
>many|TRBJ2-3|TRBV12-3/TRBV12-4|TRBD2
TGTGCCAGCAGACTAGGACTAGCAGGCACAGATACGCAGTATTTT
CASRLGLAGTDTQYF
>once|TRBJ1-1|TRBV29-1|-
TGCAGCGTCGGTGAGGGTACCGGCACTGAAGCTTTCTTT
CSVGEGTGTEAFF
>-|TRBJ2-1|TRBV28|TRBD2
TGTGCCAGCAGTGGGGGGGGGCGGGAGGACAATGAGCAGTTCTTC
CASSGGGREDNEQFF